This T cell receptor (beta chain) was found in a study of molecular identifiers for immune sequencing clone quantification. TCRdb re-analysed the PCR reads in MiXCR, keeping a single row per CDR3 protein. The data contain approximately 500,000 distinct CDR3 sequences, 25% of them seen just once; the ten biggest clones take up 0.7% to 0.9%. The sequenced sample consisted of naive CD8+ T cells from blood, with Jurkat cell RNA spiked in. Subset denoted: FACS-sorted CD8+CD4-CCR7+CD45RA+ naive T cells. This sequence originates from a human donor in good health. Some libraries in this study had Jurkat cell RNA spiked in.

CDR3 sequence (DNA): TGTGCCAGCTCACCTAAGGACTTGTCCCTGGGGGACAACTACGAGCAGTACTTC. Amino acid sequence: CASSPKDLSLGDNYEQYF. This chain links TRBV18 with TRBJ2-7; D is possibly TRBD1 (6 bases). CDR1 is KGHSH, CDR2 LQKENI, per germline. The CDR3 consists of 18 residues. V was trimmed by 3 bases and J by 3 bases, leaving 24 bases between them.